Below are 22 T cell receptor beta chains sequenced from a single sample in a study of OX40 agonist ivuxolimab in advanced cancers. The data were produced by immunoSEQ multiplex PCR, yet TCRdb's version contains in-frame clones alone and is incomplete. This sample yields approximately 60,000 clones, of which 84% are seen a single time; about 2% belongs to the top ten. This specimen was CD4+ or CD8+ T cells sorted from blood, taken in a trial of the OX40 agonist ivuxolimab. Receptors were obtained from an adult with an advanced solid tumor such as melanoma, head and neck, liver or kidney cancer.

The gene calls are TRBV29-1 and TRBJ2-1; TRBD1 aligns across 10 bases. The CDR3 has 16 amino acids. Per the germline V gene, CDR1 is SQVTM and CDR2 is ANQGSEA. The ends lost 4 bases at V and 2 bases at J; junction bases unmatched: 8. Here the CDR3 DNA reads TGCAGCGTTGCTGCTCCGGGACAGGGGACCTACAATGAGCAGTTCTTC. Its translation is CSVAAPGQGTYNEQFF.

The chain combines TRBV20-1 with TRBJ2-5; D may be TRBD2 (5 bases). CDR1 is DFQATT and CDR2 is SNEGSKA in the germline V gene (reference sequence). CDR3 length: 11 residues. Trimming removed 6 bases from V and 5 bases from J, with 10 bases in between. CDR3 nucleotides: TGCAGTGCCCGCACGGGGGAGACCCAGTACTTC. Protein: CSARTGETQYF.

In this sample, this clone turned up once. The rearrangement links TRBV7-8 to TRBJ2-5, with 9 bases identical to TRBD2. Germline CDR1 SGHVS, CDR2 FQNEAQ. The CDR3 extends over 18 amino acids. The J segment lost 4 bases and the V segment lost 5 bases, leaving 17 bases of the junction unmatched. CDR3 region: CASSHYWGGGAVGETQYF. In DNA, the CDR3 is TGTGCCAGCAGCCATTATTGGGGCGGGGGGGCCGTTGGAGAGACCCAGTACTTC.

This sequence joins TRBV29-1 and TRBJ2-7; perhaps TRBD1 as D (6 bases). V gave up 7 bases and J gave up 1 base, with 17 bases separating them. Germline CDR1 and CDR2: SQVTM and ANQGSEA. CDR3 size: 14 residues. CDR3 DNA sequence: TGCAGCGCCTCAAAGGGGGTTTCTTCCTACGAGCAGTACTTC. This sequence encodes CSASKGVSSYEQYF.

The gene calls are TRBV7-9 and TRBJ1-5; D ambiguous. The CDR3 consists of 14 residues. Trimming took off 6 bases at V and 0 bases at J, with 9 bases between the two ends. In germline, CDR1 is SEHNR, CDR2 FQNEAQ (reference sequence). CDR3 region: CASSSGLSNQPQHF. CDR3 coding DNA: TGTGCCAGCAGTTCCGGGCTTAGCAATCAGCCCCAGCATTTT. The full variable domain, in which reference TRBV7-9 and TRBJ1-5 provide the parts outside the CDR3, is DTGVSQNPRHKITKRGQNVTFRCDPISEHNRLYWYRQTLGQGPEFLTYFQNEAQLEKSRLLSDRFSAERPKGSFSTLEIQRTEQGDSAMYLCASSSGLSNQPQHFGDGTRLSIL.

The chain is built from TRBV7-2 and TRBJ2-7; 10 nucleotides match TRBD2. The CDR3 extends over 15 amino acids. J lost 6 bases, V lost 7 bases, and 12 bases had no gene match. Germline V gene lookup returns CDR1 SGHTA and CDR2 FQGNSA. The CDR3 region is CASKFGSGGVSEQYF. For the CDR3, the DNA is TGTGCCAGCAAGTTCGGGAGCGGGGGGGTAAGCGAGCAGTACTTC. Combining the CDR3 with reference TRBV7-2 and TRBJ2-7 gives the whole variable domain GAGVSQSPSNKVTEKGKDVELRCDPISGHTALYWYRQSLGQGLEFLIYFQGNSAPDKSGLPSDRFSAERTGGSVSTLTIQRTQQEDSAVYLCASKFGSGGVSEQYFGPGTRLTVT.

This clone was observed a single time. CDR3 amino acids: CASSLGGLVASQYF. The DNA for the CDR3 is TGTGCCAGCAGCTTAGGAGGACTAGTTGCATCCCAGTATTTT. This chain uses TRBV7-9 with TRBJ2-3; 7 nucleotides agree with TRBD2. V shed 1 base and J 12 bases; nucleotides not matched to a gene: 10. The CDR3 runs to 14 residues. Germline V lookup: CDR1 SEHNR, CDR2 FQNEAQ (reference sequence). The variable domain in full, with the rest retrieved from reference TRBV7-9 and TRBJ2-3, is DTGVSQNPRHKITKRGQNVTFRCDPISEHNRLYWYRQTLGQGPEFLTYFQNEAQLEKSRLLSDRFSAERPKGSFSTLEIQRTEQGDSAMYLCASSLGGLVASQYFGPGTRLTVL.

The V and J genes are TRBV5-6 and TRBJ2-1; D remains unclear. In germline, CDR1 is SGHDT, CDR2 YYEEEE. V was trimmed by 0 bases and J by 3 bases, leaving 13 bases between them. This CDR3 has 16 residues. The CDR3 sequence is CASSLAAGPFYNEQFF. The CDR3 bases are TGTGCCAGCAGCTTGGCCGCAGGTCCCTTCTACAATGAGCAGTTCTTC.

This chain joins TRBV10-3 and TRBJ2-2, with 7 bases fitting TRBD1. The CDR3 spans 16 residues. The V segment lost 6 bases and the J segment 5 bases; nucleotides outside the gene matches: 12. Germline V lookup: CDR1 ENHRY, CDR2 SYGVKD. The CDR3 is CAISSGLTGWTGELFF. The CDR3 DNA reads TGTGCCATCAGCTCAGGGCTGACAGGGTGGACCGGGGAGCTGTTTTTT.

The genes are TRBV11-3 and TRBJ1-1; D gene unclear. Germline-derived CDR1 and CDR2 are SGHNT and YENEEA. This CDR3 comprises 13 residues. The ends were cut back, 1 base at V and 1 base at J, with 4 bases in the middle. This CDR3 is CASSLGSNTEAFF. DNA for the CDR3: TGTGCCAGCAGCTTAGGCTCGAACACTGAAGCTTTCTTT. The full variable domain, completed using reference TRBV11-3 and TRBJ1-1, is EAGVVQSPRYKIIEKKQPVAFWCNPISGHNTLYWYLQNLGQGPELLIRYENEEAVDDSQLPKDRFSAERLKGVDSTLKIQPAELGDSAVYLCASSLGSNTEAFFGQGTRLTVV.

V is TRBV12-5 and J is TRBJ2-6, with D uncertain. The germline V gene has CDR1 LGHNT and CDR2 FRNRAP. The CDR3 sequence is 13 residues long. V gave up 1 base and J gave up 2 bases, with 0 bases separating them. CDR3: CASGLAGANVLTF. The CDR3 region has the DNA TGTGCTAGTGGTTTGGCTGGGGCCAACGTCCTGACTTTC. Complete variable domain (other parts from reference TRBV12-5 and TRBJ2-6): DARVTQTPRHKVTEMGQEVTMRCQPILGHNTVFWYRQTMMQGLELLAYFRNRAPLDDSGMPKDRFSAEMPDATLATLKIQPSEPRDSAVYFCASGLAGANVLTFGAGSRLTVL.

The V and J genes are TRBV11-1 and TRBJ2-1; D is unclear. V lost 3 bases to trimming and J lost 2 bases, with 11 bases between them. Germline-derived CDR1 and CDR2 are SGHAT and FQDESV (reference sequence). This CDR3 has 15 residues. The CDR3 bases are TGTGCCAGCAGCTTCCACCGGGCCACCTACAATGAGCAGTTCTTC. This translates into CASSFHRATYNEQFF.

This clone was recorded once. The chain couples TRBV13 to TRBJ2-1; D possibly corresponds to TRBD2 (6 bases). The CDR3 runs 14 residues. V was trimmed by 1 base and J by 9 bases, leaving 13 bases between them. The germline CDR1 and CDR2 sequences are PRHDT and FYEKMQ (reference sequence). Written as DNA, the CDR3 is TGTGCCAGCAGCTTAGAACTAGCCCACAGTGAGCAGTTCTTC. Protein: CASSLELAHSEQFF.

The chain is built from TRBV6-6 and TRBJ2-7; 10 bases match TRBD2. V dropped 6 bases and J dropped 1; count of bases not matched to a gene: 6. This CDR3 comprises 15 residues. The germline V gene has CDR1 MNHNY and CDR2 SVGAGI (reference sequence). The CDR3 is CASRIGLAASYEQYF. The CDR3 region has the DNA TGTGCCAGCAGAATCGGACTAGCGGCTTCCTACGAGCAGTACTTC.

J is TRBJ2-7 and V is TRBV6-5, with 10 bases aligning to TRBD1. The CDR3 is 14 amino acids. Unmatched junction bases numbered 7, after V lost 7 bases and J lost 4 bases. Germline V gene sequence: CDR1 MNHEY, CDR2 SVGAGI. The CDR3 is CASNRQGAGYEQYF. The CDR3 DNA reads as TGTGCCAGCAATAGACAGGGGGCTGGGTACGAGCAGTACTTC.

The V gene is TRBV7-6, the J gene TRBJ1-3, with no clear D. The germline gives CDR1 SGHVS, CDR2 FNYEAQ. V was clipped by 4 bases and J by 0 bases, with 13 bases between them. The CDR3 is made up of 16 amino acids. The CDR3 DNA reads TGTGCCAGCAGCTCTTTTTCAGGCAGCTCTGGAAACACCATATATTTT. It codes for CASSSFSGSSGNTIYF.

The V and J genes are TRBV9 and TRBJ1-6; weak D call: TRBD1 (5 bases). The CDR3 extends over 14 amino acids. Deletions cut 4 bases from V and 8 bases from J, with 13 bases between. Per germline, CDR1 SGDLS and CDR2 YYNGEE. The DNA of the CDR3 is TGTGCCAGCAGCCTCTCCGGGGACTATTCACCCCTCCACTTT. Amino acids: CASSLSGDYSPLHF.

This rearrangement joins TRBV12-5 to TRBJ2-7; no reliable D call. Trimming shortened V by 3 bases and J by 3 bases, and 9 bases separated the two germline ends. Germline CDR1 is LGHNT and CDR2 is FRNRAP. The CDR3 consists of 13 residues. The CDR3 is CASGLGPGYEQYF. In DNA, the CDR3 is TGTGCTAGTGGTTTAGGCCCAGGCTACGAGCAGTACTTC.

The rearrangement joins TRBV7-3 to TRBJ1-1; 7 nucleotides agree with TRBD1. The V gene end was trimmed by 2 bases and the J gene end by 0 bases; junction bases not matched to a gene: 3. This CDR3 contains 15 residues. Germline values: CDR1 SGHTA, CDR2 FQGTGA. This chain's CDR3 is CASSLSTGLNTEAFF. In nucleotides, the CDR3 is TGTGCCAGCAGCTTATCGACAGGGTTGAACACTGAAGCTTTCTTT.

This chain uses TRBV4-1 with TRBJ2-3, with a weak D call TRBD1 (5 bases). CDR1 and CDR2 (germline): MGHRA, YSYEKL. The CDR3 sequence is 18 residues long. The V and J ends lost 1 base and 4 bases respectively, with 21 bases between them. The CDR3 spells CASSQGVVGALRADTQYF. The CDR3, as DNA: TGCGCCAGCAGCCAAGGGGTTGTTGGGGCTCTCAGGGCAGATACGCAGTATTTT.

The V and J genes are TRBV9 and TRBJ2-7; 11 nucleotides align to TRBD2. This CDR3 has 14 residues. The V segment lost 2 bases and the J segment 7 bases; nucleotides outside the gene matches: 5. CDR1 and CDR2 from the germline V gene are SGDLS and YYNGEE. CDR3 loop: CASSVLSSGGEQYF. CDR3 DNA sequence: TGTGCCAGCAGCGTTCTGTCTAGCGGGGGGGAGCAGTACTTC.

This clone was detected a few times. The chain uses TRBV2 and TRBJ1-3; no definite D call. This CDR3 comprises 14 residues. Trimming removed 3 bases from V and 1 base from J, with 7 bases in between. Germline loops: CDR1 SNHLY, CDR2 FYNNEI. The CDR3 nucleotides are TGTGCCAGCAGTGACCTCTATTCTGGAAACACCATATATTTT. It translates to CASSDLYSGNTIYF.